A selection of T cell receptor beta chains follows, all from one sample in a study of CD8+CD57+ T cells in acquired aplastic anemia. TCRdb reanalysed the reads using MiXCR and keeps one entry per CDR3 protein. Among 450,000 to 600,000 distinct CDR3 sequences, approximately 33% were seen once, and the ten largest hold 0.7% to 1%. Sequenced material: sorted CD4+, CD8+, or CD8+CD57+ T cells (not recorded which) from PBMCs. The receptors were sampled from a human donor with aplastic anemia. The CDR3 runs from the conserved cysteine through the conserved F or W. Fields, in order: D gene, V gene, clone size, J gene, CDR3 protein, CDR3 DNA. A D gene is named only where the DNA matches it firmly. Part of the rows lack a size; the others show once, few, many or a class for expanded clones.

D gene: TRBD2
V gene: TRBV9
clone size: many
J gene: TRBJ2-7
CDR3 protein: CASSGREGSGKYEQYF
CDR3 DNA: TGTGCCAGCAGCGGAAGGGAGGGAAGCGGGAAGTACGAGCAGTACTTC

D gene: .
V gene: TRBV10-3
clone size: few
J gene: TRBJ2-7
CDR3 protein: CASSLYGTPYEQYF
CDR3 DNA: TGTGCCAGCAGTTTATACGGGACGCCTTACGAGCAGTACTTC

D gene: TRBD1
V gene: TRBV12-3/TRBV12-4
clone size: many
J gene: TRBJ1-2
CDR3 protein: CASSMRTGYGYTF
CDR3 DNA: TGTGCCAGCAGTATGCGGACAGGCTATGGCTACACCTTC

D gene: TRBD1
V gene: TRBV6-1
clone size: once
J gene: TRBJ2-1
CDR3 protein: CASRVGTGGYEQFF
CDR3 DNA: TGTGCCAGCAGAGTCGGGACAGGGGGCTATGAGCAGTTCTTC

D gene: .
V gene: TRBV11-2
clone size: .
J gene: TRBJ1-3
CDR3 protein: CASSLWILGAGNTIYF
CDR3 DNA: TGTGCCAGCAGCTTATGGATCTTAGGGGCTGGAAACACCATATATTTT

D gene: .
V gene: TRBV14
clone size: .
J gene: TRBJ2-4
CDR3 protein: CASSLGSFGGGIQYF
CDR3 DNA: TGTGCCAGCAGCCTCGGGTCCTTCGGGGGCGGGATTCAGTACTTC

D gene: TRBD1
V gene: TRBV14
clone size: .
J gene: TRBJ1-2
CDR3 protein: CASSPGTGLGHTF
CDR3 DNA: TGTGCCAGCAGCCCCGGGACAGGGTTGGGCCACACCTTC

D gene: .
V gene: TRBV9
clone size: few
J gene: TRBJ2-4
CDR3 protein: CASSSDSFRGTIQYF
CDR3 DNA: TGTGCCAGCAGCAGTGACTCCTTCCGAGGGACCATTCAGTACTTC

D gene: .
V gene: TRBV29-1
clone size: .
J gene: TRBJ1-1
CDR3 protein: CSVDGGRGRAEAFF
CDR3 DNA: TGCAGCGTTGATGGTGGGAGGGGCAGGGCTGAAGCTTTCTTT

D gene: .
V gene: TRBV10-3
clone size: .
J gene: TRBJ2-7
CDR3 protein: CASSERPYEQYF
CDR3 DNA: TGTGCCAGCAGTGAAAGACCCTACGAGCAGTACTTC

D gene: .
V gene: TRBV2
clone size: .
J gene: TRBJ2-5
CDR3 protein: CASSWGEAETQYF
CDR3 DNA: TGTGCCAGCAGTTGGGGGGAGGCAGAGACCCAGTACTTC

D gene: TRBD1
V gene: TRBV9
clone size: many
J gene: TRBJ1-2
CDR3 protein: CASSGTGHGYTF
CDR3 DNA: TGTGCCAGCAGCGGGACAGGGCATGGCTACACCTTC

D gene: TRBD1
V gene: TRBV13
clone size: .
J gene: TRBJ2-1
CDR3 protein: CASSPFGTGLYNEQFF
CDR3 DNA: TGTGCCAGCAGCCCTTTCGGGACAGGGCTCTACAATGAGCAGTTCTTC

D gene: .
V gene: TRBV15
clone size: many
J gene: TRBJ1-2
CDR3 protein: CATSRPGAHYGYTF
CDR3 DNA: TGTGCCACCAGCAGACCAGGAGCCCACTATGGCTACACCTTC

D gene: .
V gene: TRBV7-7
clone size: .
J gene: TRBJ2-7
CDR3 protein: CASINSYEQYF
CDR3 DNA: TGTGCTAGCATAAACTCCTACGAGCAGTACTTC

D gene: .
V gene: TRBV20-1
clone size: few
J gene: TRBJ1-5
CDR3 protein: CSARDRTPTRPQHF
CDR3 DNA: TGCAGTGCTAGAGATCGAACCCCCACGAGGCCCCAGCATTTT

D gene: TRBD2
V gene: TRBV9
clone size: few
J gene: TRBJ2-7
CDR3 protein: CASSVSTGGPGGGYEQYF
CDR3 DNA: TGTGCCAGCAGCGTGTCAACGGGAGGGCCGGGGGGTGGCTACGAGCAGTACTTC

D gene: TRBD1
V gene: TRBV5-1
clone size: many
J gene: TRBJ1-2
CDR3 protein: CASSPGGAKDGYTF
CDR3 DNA: TGCGCCAGCAGCCCAGGGGGCGCGAAGGATGGCTACACCTTC

D gene: .
V gene: TRBV9
clone size: many
J gene: TRBJ1-5
CDR3 protein: CASSVAGQSNQPQHF
CDR3 DNA: TGTGCCAGCAGCGTAGCCGGACAAAGCAATCAGCCCCAGCATTTT

D gene: .
V gene: TRBV9
clone size: many
J gene: TRBJ1-1
CDR3 protein: CASSVGPRGKNTEAFF
CDR3 DNA: TGTGCCAGCAGCGTAGGGCCCCGAGGAAAGAACACTGAAGCTTTCTTT

D gene: .
V gene: TRBV29-1
clone size: many
J gene: TRBJ1-2
CDR3 protein: CSASRGVNYGYTF
CDR3 DNA: TGCAGCGCGTCGAGGGGTGTGAACTATGGCTACACCTTC

D gene: .
V gene: TRBV11-2
clone size: .
J gene: TRBJ2-1
CDR3 protein: CASSYQTTIVDEQFF
CDR3 DNA: TGTGCCAGCAGCTACCAGACAACGATCGTGGATGAGCAGTTCTTC

D gene: TRBD2
V gene: TRBV7-6
clone size: many
J gene: TRBJ2-2
CDR3 protein: CASRSTSGANTGELFF
CDR3 DNA: TGTGCTAGCAGGTCCACTAGCGGGGCTAACACCGGGGAGCTGTTTTTT

D gene: .
V gene: TRBV11-3
clone size: few
J gene: TRBJ2-1
CDR3 protein: CASSLGAHNEQFF
CDR3 DNA: TGTGCCAGCAGCTTAGGAGCGCACAATGAGCAGTTCTTC

D gene: .
V gene: TRBV10-3
clone size: once
J gene: TRBJ1-4
CDR3 protein: CAISKGMEEKLFF
CDR3 DNA: TGTGCCATCAGTAAGGGGATGGAGGAAAAACTGTTTTTT

D gene: .
V gene: TRBV10-3
clone size: many
J gene: TRBJ2-1
CDR3 protein: CAISEYGVRNEQFF
CDR3 DNA: TGTGCCATCAGTGAGTACGGGGTACGAAATGAGCAGTTCTTC

D gene: .
V gene: TRBV4-3
clone size: .
J gene: TRBJ2-2
CDR3 protein: CASSQGWGGVAGELFF
CDR3 DNA: TGCGCCAGCAGCCAAGGGTGGGGGGGCGTAGCCGGGGAGCTGTTTTTT

D gene: .
V gene: TRBV15
clone size: few
J gene: TRBJ1-5
CDR3 protein: CATSVLSKQPQHF
CDR3 DNA: TGTGCCACCAGCGTCCTCAGCAAACAGCCCCAGCATTTT

D gene: .
V gene: TRBV10-3
clone size: .
J gene: TRBJ1-2
CDR3 protein: CASSPQVRGNYGYTF
CDR3 DNA: TGTGCCAGTAGTCCCCAAGTCAGGGGTAACTATGGCTACACCTTC

D gene: TRBD1
V gene: TRBV29-1
clone size: .
J gene: TRBJ1-1
CDR3 protein: CSVERGTGWNTEAFF
CDR3 DNA: TGCAGCGTTGAGAGGGGGACAGGGTGGAACACTGAAGCTTTCTTT

D gene: TRBD1
V gene: TRBV24-1
clone size: once
J gene: TRBJ2-3
CDR3 protein: CATSDSGQGNADTQYF
CDR3 DNA: TGTGCCACCAGTGATTCGGGACAGGGTAACGCAGATACGCAGTATTTT

D gene: .
V gene: TRBV4-2
clone size: .
J gene: TRBJ2-1
CDR3 protein: CASSQDRGEHNEQFF
CDR3 DNA: TGTGCCAGCAGCCAAGACAGGGGAGAGCACAATGAGCAGTTCTTC

D gene: TRBD2
V gene: TRBV4-2
clone size: .
J gene: TRBJ2-3
CDR3 protein: CASSPRGGLAGGSTDTQYF
CDR3 DNA: TGTGCCAGCAGCCCGAGGGGTGGACTAGCGGGGGGTTCAACAGATACGCAGTATTTT

D gene: .
V gene: TRBV12-3/TRBV12-4
clone size: many
J gene: TRBJ1-2
CDR3 protein: CATMLQGVPGYTF
CDR3 DNA: TGTGCCACCATGTTACAGGGAGTACCTGGCTACACCTTC

D gene: .
V gene: TRBV19
clone size: many
J gene: TRBJ1-1
CDR3 protein: CASSIVGRRSTEAFF
CDR3 DNA: TGTGCCAGTAGTATAGTCGGCAGAAGGAGCACTGAAGCTTTCTTT